What follows describes a single T cell receptor (beta chain). The antigen remains undetermined. The data were produced by immunoSEQ multiplex PCR, yet TCRdb's version contains in-frame clones alone and is incomplete. The table has over 15,000 clones, 55% to 80% seen once. This entry is derived from a study of somatic mutations in cytotoxic T cells in rheumatoid arthritis. The CDR3 runs 14 residues. Germline assignment: CDR1 ENHRY and CDR2 SYGVKD. V dropped 6 bases and J dropped 3; count of bases not matched to a gene: 5. Points from the study as a whole: Patients with a largest CD8+ clone exceeding 20% of CD8+ cells numbered about an eighth of the roughly 60.

V is TRBV10-3 and J is TRBJ1-1; 9 positions match TRBD1. The sample comprised CD8+ T cells sorted from blood. This clonotype originated in an adult with rheumatoid arthritis. The chain's CDR3 is CAIRPGQGDTEAFF. In nucleotides, the CDR3 is TGTGCCATCAGGCCGGGACAGGGAGACACTGAAGCTTTCTTT.